This T cell receptor (beta chain) was profiled in a study of OX40 agonist ivuxolimab in advanced cancers. Study at large: Subjects had a mean age of around 60 years, with a range of 23 to 79; just over 80% were male. Regarding the study as a whole: In CD8+ T cells, expanded clones were on average more numerous than in CD4+.

The assay was immunoSEQ multiplex PCR, and TCRdb's table has in-frame clones only and misses some. The profile covers 15,000 to 20,000 clones, with about four fifths appearing a single time and about 72% taken by the ten largest. In germline, CDR1 is SGHDT, CDR2 YYEEEE. V dropped 1 base and J dropped 9 bases, with 10 bases sitting between them. CDR3 length: 12 residues. Notes on this clone: The antigen remains undetermined.

J is TRBJ2-5 and V is TRBV5-6; either TRBD1 or TRBD2 may supply D (6 bases each). The starting material was CD4+ or CD8+ T cells sorted from blood, obtained in a trial of the OX40 agonist ivuxolimab. This TCR derives from an adult with an advanced solid tumor such as melanoma, head and neck, liver or kidney cancer. The CDR3 nucleotides are TGTGCCAGCAGCTTGTCGGAGGGGGCCCAGTACTTC. Translation: CASSLSEGAQYF.